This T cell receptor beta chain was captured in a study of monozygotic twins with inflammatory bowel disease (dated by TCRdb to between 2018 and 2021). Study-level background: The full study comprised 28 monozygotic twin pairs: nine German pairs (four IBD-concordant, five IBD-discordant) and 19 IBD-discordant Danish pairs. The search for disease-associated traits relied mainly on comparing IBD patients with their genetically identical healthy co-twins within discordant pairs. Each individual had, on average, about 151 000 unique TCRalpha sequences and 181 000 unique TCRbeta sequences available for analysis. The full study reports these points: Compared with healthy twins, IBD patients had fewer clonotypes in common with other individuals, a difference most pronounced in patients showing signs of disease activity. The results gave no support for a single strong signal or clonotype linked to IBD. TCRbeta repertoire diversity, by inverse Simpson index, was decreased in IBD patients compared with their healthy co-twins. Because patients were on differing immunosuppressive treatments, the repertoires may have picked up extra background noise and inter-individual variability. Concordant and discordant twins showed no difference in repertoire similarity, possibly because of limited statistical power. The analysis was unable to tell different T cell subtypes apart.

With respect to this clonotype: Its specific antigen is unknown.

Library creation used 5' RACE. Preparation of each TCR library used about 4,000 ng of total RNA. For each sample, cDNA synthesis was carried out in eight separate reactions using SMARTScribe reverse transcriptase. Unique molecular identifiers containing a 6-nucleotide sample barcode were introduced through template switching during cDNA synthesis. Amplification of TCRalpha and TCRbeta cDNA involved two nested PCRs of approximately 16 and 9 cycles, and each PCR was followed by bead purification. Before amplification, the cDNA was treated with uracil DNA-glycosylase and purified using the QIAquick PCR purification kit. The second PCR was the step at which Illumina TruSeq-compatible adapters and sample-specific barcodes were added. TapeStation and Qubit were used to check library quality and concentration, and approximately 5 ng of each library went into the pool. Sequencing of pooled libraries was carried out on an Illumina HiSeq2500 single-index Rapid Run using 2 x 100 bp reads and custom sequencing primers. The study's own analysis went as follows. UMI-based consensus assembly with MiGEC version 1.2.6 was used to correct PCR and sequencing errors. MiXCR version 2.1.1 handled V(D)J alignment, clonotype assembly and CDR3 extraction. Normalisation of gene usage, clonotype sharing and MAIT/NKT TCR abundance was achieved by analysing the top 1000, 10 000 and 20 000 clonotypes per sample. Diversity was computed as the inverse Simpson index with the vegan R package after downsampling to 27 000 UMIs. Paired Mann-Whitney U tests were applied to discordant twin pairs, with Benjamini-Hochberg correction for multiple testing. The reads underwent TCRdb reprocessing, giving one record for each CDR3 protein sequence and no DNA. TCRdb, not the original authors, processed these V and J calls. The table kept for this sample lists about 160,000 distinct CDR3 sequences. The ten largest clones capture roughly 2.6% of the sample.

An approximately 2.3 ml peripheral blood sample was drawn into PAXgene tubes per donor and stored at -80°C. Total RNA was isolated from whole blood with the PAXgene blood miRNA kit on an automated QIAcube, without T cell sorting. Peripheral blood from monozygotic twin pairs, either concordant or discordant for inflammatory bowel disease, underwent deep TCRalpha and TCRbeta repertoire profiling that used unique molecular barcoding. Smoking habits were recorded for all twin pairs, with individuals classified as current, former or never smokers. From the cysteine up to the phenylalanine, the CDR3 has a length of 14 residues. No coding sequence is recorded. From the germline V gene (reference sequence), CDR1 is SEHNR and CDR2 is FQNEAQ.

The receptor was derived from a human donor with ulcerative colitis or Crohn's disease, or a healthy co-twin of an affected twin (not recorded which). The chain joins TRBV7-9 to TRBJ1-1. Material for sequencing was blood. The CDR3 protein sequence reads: CASSPWTGNTEAFF. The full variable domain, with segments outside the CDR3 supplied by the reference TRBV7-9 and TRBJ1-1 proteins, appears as DTGVSQNPRHKITKRGQNVTFRCDPISEHNRLYWYRQTLGQGPEFLTYFQNEAQLEKSRLLSDRFSAERPKGSFSTLEIQRTEQGDSAMYLCASSPWTGNTEAFFGQGTRLTVV.